The clone carrying this T cell receptor beta chain was counted only a few times. Antigen specificity is unknown. This entry is derived from a study of T cells in Graves' hyperthyroidism and ophthalmopathy. Overall study findings and caveats: Classification by a 13 V-J model distinguished ophthalmopathy from stable hyperthyroidism. The blood repertoire included most of the expanded thyroid clonotypes above 0.001.

What was amplified from RNA transcripts were TCR beta CDR3 regions. First-round RT-PCR of the TCR CDR3 relied on the HTBI primer set. TCRdb itself ran the multiplex PCR reads through MiXCR, one entry per CDR3 protein. This table holds approximately 400,000 distinct CDR3 sequences, approximately 17% found once. Unmatched junction bases numbered 12, after V lost 7 bases and J lost 5 bases. The CDR3 contains 15 residues. CDR1 SNHLY and CDR2 FYNNEI come from the germline V gene. The rearrangement uses TRBV2 and TRBJ1-2; 8 nucleotides line up with TRBD1. The clonotype originates from a man in his late teens or twenties with Graves' ophthalmopathy. Sequencing was performed on blood. CDR3 coding DNA: TGTGCCAGCATGCGGGGGATAGGGACAGGATATGGCTACACCTTC. Translated, it gives CASMRGIGTGYGYTF.